This TCR beta chain derives from a study of CD8+ T cells in alopecia areata. After removal of 2 bases from V and 3 bases from J, the junction contained 7 bases not matched to a gene. The germline CDR1 and CDR2 sequences are SGHAT and FQNNGV. This CDR3 has 15 amino acids. Treatment: oral pan-JAK inhibitor, 5-10 mg twice daily. Sorted populations comprised CD4+ and CD8+ T cells obtained from PBMCs. It was cDNA, reverse transcribed from extracted RNA, that served as the sequencing template. TCRdb's copy holds only in-frame clones and misses some; the assay was immunoSEQ multiplex PCR. Of approximately 210,000 clones listed, 60% are singletons.

The sequences come from CD4+ T cells sorted from blood, collected at week 24, from a patient treated with tofacitinib. This receptor was obtained from a human donor with alopecia areata. The V and J genes are TRBV11-2 and TRBJ2-7; TRBD1 matches at 7 bases. DNA of the CDR3: TGTGCCAGCAGCTTATATTCCAGGGGGAACTACGAGCAGTACTTC. Amino acid sequence: CASSLYSRGNYEQYF.